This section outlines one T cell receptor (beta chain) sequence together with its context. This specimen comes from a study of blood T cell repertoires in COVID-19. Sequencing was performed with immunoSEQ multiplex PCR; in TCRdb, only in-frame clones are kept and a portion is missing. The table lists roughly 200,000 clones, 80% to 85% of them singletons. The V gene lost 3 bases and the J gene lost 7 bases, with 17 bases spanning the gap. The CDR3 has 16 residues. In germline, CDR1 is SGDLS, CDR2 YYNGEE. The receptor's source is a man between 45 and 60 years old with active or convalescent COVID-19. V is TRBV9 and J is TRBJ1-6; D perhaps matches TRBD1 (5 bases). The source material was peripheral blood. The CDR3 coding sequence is TGTGCCAGCAGCGACATCAGGGCCGGTCGGAATTCACCCCTCCACTTT. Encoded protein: CASSDIRAGRNSPLHF.